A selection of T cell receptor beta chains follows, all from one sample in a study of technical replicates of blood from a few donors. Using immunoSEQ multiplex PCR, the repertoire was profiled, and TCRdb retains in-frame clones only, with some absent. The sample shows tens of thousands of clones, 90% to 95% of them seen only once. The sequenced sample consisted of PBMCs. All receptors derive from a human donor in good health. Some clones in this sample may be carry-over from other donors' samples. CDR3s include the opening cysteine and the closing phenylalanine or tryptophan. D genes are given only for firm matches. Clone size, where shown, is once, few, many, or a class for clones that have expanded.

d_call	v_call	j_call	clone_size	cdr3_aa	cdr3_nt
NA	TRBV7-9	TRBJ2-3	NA	CASSPSTRDTQYF	TGTGCCAGCAGCCCCTCGACTAGAGATACGCAGTATTTT
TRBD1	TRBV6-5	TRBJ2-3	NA	CASSRGDRVTDTQYF	TGTGCCAGCAGTCGGGGGGACAGGGTTACAGATACGCAGTATTTT
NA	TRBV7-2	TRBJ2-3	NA	CASSLLATDTDTQYF	TGTGCCAGCAGCTTACTAGCCACAGACACAGATACGCAGTATTTT
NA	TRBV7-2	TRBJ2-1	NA	CASSLVDRGVNNEQFF	TGTGCCAGCAGCTTAGTAGATCGCGGGGTGAACAATGAGCAGTTCTTC
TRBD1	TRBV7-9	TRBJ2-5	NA	CASSEGQGAMETQYF	TGTGCCAGCAGCGAGGGACAGGGGGCAATGGAGACCCAGTACTTC
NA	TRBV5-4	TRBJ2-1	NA	CASSYGGSTYNEQFF	TGTGCCAGCAGCTACGGGGGTAGCACCTACAATGAGCAGTTCTTC
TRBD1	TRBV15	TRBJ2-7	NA	CATSRDGQGLGEQYF	TGTGCCACCAGCAGAGATGGACAGGGGTTGGGGGAGCAGTACTTC
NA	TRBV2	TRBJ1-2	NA	CASRGDTLNSTF	TGTGCCAGCAGGGGGGACACCCTTAATTCCACCTTC
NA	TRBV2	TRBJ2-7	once	CASSVGLYEQYF	TGTGCCAGCAGTGTGGGGCTCTACGAGCAGTACTTC
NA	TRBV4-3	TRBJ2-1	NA	CASSQDYVGYNEQFF	TGCGCCAGCAGCCAAGATTACGTCGGCTACAATGAGCAGTTCTTC
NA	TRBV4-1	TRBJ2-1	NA	CASSPASRYNEQFF	TGCGCCAGCAGCCCGGCTAGCAGATACAATGAGCAGTTCTTC
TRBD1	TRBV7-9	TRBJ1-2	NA	CASSGTGGSYGYTF	TGTGCCAGCAGCGGGACAGGGGGCAGCTATGGCTACACCTTC
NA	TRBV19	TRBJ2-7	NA	CASMGHSQLSYEQYF	TGTGCCAGCATGGGACATTCTCAATTGTCCTACGAGCAGTACTTC
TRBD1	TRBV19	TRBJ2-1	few	CASRATGGREQFF	TGTGCCAGTAGGGCGACAGGGGGCAGGGAGCAGTTCTTC
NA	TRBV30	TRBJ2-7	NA	CAWSVTDYEQYF	TGTGCCTGGAGTGTAACTGACTACGAGCAGTACTTC
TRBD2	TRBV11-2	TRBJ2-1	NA	CASSLVGLAVNEQFF	TGTGCCAGCAGCTTAGTGGGACTAGCTGTGAATGAGCAGTTCTTC
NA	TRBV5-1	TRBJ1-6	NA	CASSRGEGPDSPLHF	TGCGCCAGCAGCCGAGGCGAGGGTCCGGATTCACCCCTCCACTTT
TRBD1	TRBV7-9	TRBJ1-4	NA	CASSSIQDRAGESEKLFF	TGTGCCAGCAGTTCGATCCAGGACAGGGCGGGAGAGAGTGAAAAACTGTTTTTT
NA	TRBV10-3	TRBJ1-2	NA	CAITDSLFINYGYTF	TGTGCCATCACGGACAGCCTTTTCATTAACTATGGCTACACCTTC
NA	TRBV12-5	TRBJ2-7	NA	CASGPPGYEQYF	TGTGCTAGTGGTCCTCCAGGCTACGAGCAGTACTTC
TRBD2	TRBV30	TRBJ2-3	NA	CAWSGPTSGTHTDTQYF	TGTGCCTGGAGTGGTCCAACTAGCGGAACCCACACAGATACGCAGTATTTT
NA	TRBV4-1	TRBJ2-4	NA	CASSQQDSVHIQYF	TGCGCCAGCAGCCAACAGGACAGCGTACACATTCAGTACTTC
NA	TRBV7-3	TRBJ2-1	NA	CASSLGDDEQFF	TGTGCCAGCAGCTTAGGAGATGATGAGCAGTTCTTC
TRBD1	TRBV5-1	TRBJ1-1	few	CASSGTEQHSEAFF	TGCGCCAGCAGCGGGACAGAGCAACACTCTGAAGCTTTCTTT
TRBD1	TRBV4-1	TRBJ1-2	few	CASSRDRVGTYGYTF	TGCGCCAGCAGCCGGGACAGGGTGGGGACCTATGGCTACACCTTC
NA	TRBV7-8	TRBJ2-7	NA	CASSLRESAYEQYF	TGTGCCAGCAGCTTAAGGGAGTCGGCCTACGAGCAGTACTTC
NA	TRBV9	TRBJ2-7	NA	CASSLSGSYEQYF	TGTGCCAGCAGCTTGTCGGGGTCTTACGAGCAGTACTTC
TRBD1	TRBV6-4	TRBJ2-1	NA	CASSDTGGSYNEQFF	TGTGCCAGCAGTGATACAGGGGGCTCCTACAATGAGCAGTTCTTC
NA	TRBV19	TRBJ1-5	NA	CASRSSSSTAYQPQHF	TGTGCCAGTAGATCTTCAAGCTCGACAGCATATCAGCCCCAGCATTTT
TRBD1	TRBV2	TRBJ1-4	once	CASSEETGGKLFF	TGTGCCAGCAGTGAAGAGACAGGGGGCAAACTGTTTTTT